This T cell receptor beta chain was profiled in a study of blood T cell repertoires in COVID-19. Background on the study: T cells, B-cell-depleted T cells, or PBMCs provided the cDNA or gDNA that served as material.

Authors' analysis steps: Reference gene primer amplification gave estimated nucleated cell counts. The assay was immunoSEQ multiplex PCR, and TCRdb's table has in-frame clones only and misses some. For V, J and clone size, that table is used; D and trimming come from the DNA. Here the sample spans approximately 430,000 clones, approximately 90% being singletons. The CDR3 spans 14 residues. Trimming left V 3 bases short and J 0 bases short, with 9 bases between. Germline V gene data show CDR1 as MNHEY and CDR2 as SMNVEV (reference sequence). Sequencing input: peripheral blood. J is TRBJ2-7 and V is TRBV27; no reliable D call. The clonotype was recovered from a woman in her 30s with active or convalescent COVID-19. The CDR3 DNA is TGTGCCAGCAGTTTCCGCGCTAACTCCTACGAGCAGTACTTC. Protein sequence: CASSFRANSYEQYF.